This paragraph covers one TCR beta chain sequence. Its antigen is not known. The V gene lost 2 bases and the J gene lost 6 bases, with 10 bases spanning the gap. CDR1 is MDHEN and CDR2 is SYDVKM in the germline V gene. CDR3 length: 14 residues. The authors incorporated unique molecular identifiers into the TCR beta cDNA libraries. TCRdb re-called the PCR reads through MiXCR, storing one row per CDR3 protein. The sample consists of about 200,000 distinct CDR3 sequences, 29% of them appearing once. This specimen comes from a study of post-analysis software for immune sequencing data. Study results and limitations: There were a few TRBV segments more frequent in patients than controls, and TRBV5-6, TRBV5-1 and TRBV20-1 were among them.

The chain uses TRBV28 and TRBJ2-2; D gene ambiguous. The clonotype comes from a girl under 18 with multiple sclerosis. The material sequenced was blood. This CDR3 reads CASSLALPAGELFF. The CDR3 coding sequence is TGTGCCAGCAGTTTAGCTTTACCGGCCGGGGAGCTGTTTTTT.